The rows below give T cell receptor beta chains drawn from one sample of a study of blood T cell repertoires in COVID-19. Clones were read by immunoSEQ multiplex PCR, and TCRdb kept only the in-frame ones, dropping some. The data hold tens of thousands of clones, with roughly 80% observed a single time. Sample: peripheral blood. These receptors were obtained from a man aged 45-60 years with active COVID-19. The CDR3 runs from the conserved cysteine through the conserved F or W. D genes are given only for firm matches. Rows may omit the clone size; those that give it use once, few, many or a size class.

CDR3,DNA,V,size,D,J
CASSYSASGAIDEQFF,TGTGCCAGCAGTTACTCGGCTAGCGGGGCAATCGACGAGCAGTTCTTC,TRBV6-6,NA,TRBD2,TRBJ2-1
CASSPGQGGGEQYF,TGTGCCAGCTCACCGGGACAGGGGGGAGGCGAGCAGTACTTC,TRBV18,NA,TRBD1,TRBJ2-7
CASSRLLTEAFF,TGTGCCAGCTCTAGGCTTTTGACTGAAGCTTTCTTT,TRBV9,NA,NA,TRBJ1-1
CASSLTGNSGNTIYF,TGTGCCAGCAGCCTGACAGGGAACTCTGGAAACACCATATATTTT,TRBV9,once,TRBD1,TRBJ1-3
CASRTNRETYNEQFF,TGTGCAAGTCGAACAAACCGGGAAACCTACAATGAGCAGTTCTTC,TRBV12-2,NA,NA,TRBJ2-1
CASSQGAGGLSYEQFF,TGCGCCAGCAGCCAAGGGGCGGGGGGGCTAAGTTATGAGCAGTTCTTC,TRBV4-1,NA,TRBD2,TRBJ2-1
CASSTTGTPTYEQYF,TGTGCCAGCAGCACGACAGGGACCCCCACCTACGAGCAGTACTTC,TRBV5-8,NA,TRBD1,TRBJ2-7
CASTQDRSYNQPQHF,TGTGCCAGCACCCAAGACAGGTCTTACAATCAGCCCCAGCATTTT,TRBV28,few,NA,TRBJ1-5
CASGSAGSTDTQYF,TGTGCCAGTGGTTCTGCGGGGAGCACAGATACGCAGTATTTT,TRBV27,few,NA,TRBJ2-3
CASSPLDRGSSYEQYF,TGTGCCAGCAGTCCCTTGGACAGGGGATCCTCCTACGAGCAGTACTTC,TRBV27,NA,TRBD1,TRBJ2-7
CASSPGQHPTEAFF,TGTGCCAGCAGTCCCGGACAGCACCCCACTGAAGCTTTCTTT,TRBV28,few,NA,TRBJ1-1
CASRGTGGRATHF,TGTGCCAGCAGGGGGACAGGGGGCCGCGCGACGCATTTT,TRBV28,NA,TRBD1,TRBJ1-5
CASSLRSGLGTQYF,TGTGCCAGCAGCTTACGCAGCGGGCTAGGGACCCAGTACTTC,TRBV7-8,NA,NA,TRBJ2-5
CASSLRDREKTQYF,TGTGCCAGCAGCCTCCGGGACAGGGAAAAGACCCAGTACTTC,TRBV6-5,NA,TRBD1,TRBJ2-5
CASSSGLAGSPIYNEQFF,TGTGCCAGCAGCTCGGGACTAGCGGGGAGCCCTATCTACAATGAGCAGTTCTTC,TRBV14,NA,TRBD2,TRBJ2-1
CASSRDIYEQYF,TGTGCCAGCAGTAGAGACATCTACGAGCAGTACTTC,TRBV2,NA,NA,TRBJ2-7
CASSLGPGGDIQYF,TGTGCCAGCAGCTTAGGCCCAGGGGGAGACATTCAGTACTTC,TRBV13,NA,TRBD1,TRBJ2-4
CSALGQMNTEAFF,TGCAGCGCCCTTGGACAGATGAACACTGAAGCTTTCTTT,TRBV29-1,NA,NA,TRBJ1-1
CASSDPTGGDEKLFF,TGTGCCAGCAGCGATCCGACAGGGGGCGATGAAAAACTGTTTTTT,TRBV9,NA,TRBD1,TRBJ1-4
CSVEGRGKETQYF,TGCAGCGTTGAAGGCAGGGGAAAAGAGACCCAGTACTTC,TRBV29-1,NA,NA,TRBJ2-5
CASRATGGTEAFF,TGTGCCAGCAGAGCTACAGGGGGCACTGAAGCTTTCTTT,TRBV2,once,TRBD1,TRBJ1-1
CASSSWLAGESTDTQYF,TGTGCCAGCAGCTCCTGGCTAGCGGGGGAGAGCACAGATACGCAGTATTTT,TRBV7-8,NA,TRBD2,TRBJ2-3
CASSDPGADTQYF,TGTGCCAGCAGTGATCCGGGGGCAGATACGCAGTATTTT,TRBV2,once,NA,TRBJ2-3
CASSYPPPGREKLFF,TGTGCCAGCAGTTACCCCCCGCCTGGGCGTGAAAAACTGTTTTTT,TRBV6-6,NA,NA,TRBJ1-4
CASSSVSVAYEQYF,TGTGCCAGCAGTTCGGTTTCGGTCGCCTACGAGCAGTACTTC,TRBV6-5,NA,NA,TRBJ2-7
CASSSGQGGGGEQYF,TGTGCCAGCAGCTCCGGACAGGGCGGTGGGGGCGAGCAGTACTTC,TRBV6-5,NA,TRBD1,TRBJ2-7
CASSLTGPGNTEAFF,TGTGCCAGCAGCTTAACAGGGCCTGGCAACACTGAAGCTTTCTTT,TRBV13,NA,NA,TRBJ1-1
CASSLAGEGEQYF,TGTGCCAGCAGCTTAGCTGGGGAGGGCGAGCAGTACTTC,TRBV7-9,medium-sized,TRBD2,TRBJ2-7
CASSSLPGDSTKGQYF,TGCGCCAGCAGCTCCCTACCAGGGGATTCCACTAAGGGGCAGTACTTC,TRBV5-1,NA,NA,TRBJ2-7
CSVEGRGLDNEQFF,TGCAGCGTTGAAGGCAGGGGGCTAGACAATGAGCAGTTCTTC,TRBV29-1,few,TRBD1,TRBJ2-1
CASSQDRGNTEAFF,TGTGCCAGCAGCCAAGATAGGGGGAACACTGAAGCTTTCTTT,TRBV3-1/TRBV3-2,NA,NA,TRBJ1-1
CASSSRQASGAETQYF,TGTGCCAGCAGCTCCCGTCAGGCTAGCGGGGCGGAGACCCAGTACTTC,TRBV9,NA,TRBD2,TRBJ2-5
CASSYRIERFGYTF,TGTGCCAGCAGTTACAGAATCGAAAGGTTTGGCTACACCTTC,TRBV5-5,NA,NA,TRBJ1-2
CASSLGVNSGVQETQYF,TGTGCCAGCAGCTTGGGAGTTAATAGCGGGGTCCAAGAGACCCAGTACTTC,TRBV5-5,once,TRBD2,TRBJ2-5
CASSQEMNSGHKNIQYF,TGTGCCAGCAGCCAAGAAATGAATAGCGGACACAAAAACATTCAGTACTTC,TRBV3-1/TRBV3-2,NA,NA,TRBJ2-4
CASSFGQGNSPLHF,TGTGCCAGCAGCTTCGGACAGGGCAATTCACCCCTCCACTTT,TRBV5-6,NA,TRBD1,TRBJ1-6
CASSRLGQGTYEQYF,TGCGCCAGCAGCCGTCTAGGACAGGGCACCTACGAGCAGTACTTC,TRBV5-1,NA,TRBD1,TRBJ2-7
CASSLRQQGGGAYGYTF,TGCGCCAGCAGCCTTCGTCAACAGGGGGGTGGTGCCTATGGCTACACCTTC,TRBV4-1,NA,TRBD1,TRBJ1-2
CALRADLADTGELFF,TGTGCCTTGAGGGCCGACCTAGCGGACACCGGGGAGCTGTTTTTT,TRBV10-3,NA,TRBD2,TRBJ2-2
CASSMKTVNYGYTF,TGTGCCAGTAGTATGAAGACAGTTAACTATGGCTACACCTTC,TRBV19,NA,NA,TRBJ1-2
CASSVQVLNTEAFF,TGCGCCAGCAGCGTTCAGGTACTGAACACTGAAGCTTTCTTT,TRBV5-1,NA,NA,TRBJ1-1
CASSQRPAGTGTNTGELFF,TGCGCCAGCAGCCAACGACCCGCCGGGACAGGGACGAACACCGGGGAGCTGTTTTTT,TRBV4-1,NA,TRBD1,TRBJ2-2
CASSSGQGYNEQFF,TGTGCCAGCAGCTCGGGACAGGGCTACAATGAGCAGTTCTTC,TRBV3-1/TRBV3-2,NA,TRBD1,TRBJ2-1
CASSLGTSGVLDTQYF,TGTGCCAGCAGCCTCGGGACTAGCGGGGTATTGGATACGCAGTATTTT,TRBV3-1/TRBV3-2,NA,TRBD2,TRBJ2-3
CASSEAGLTYEQYF,TGTGCCAGCAGTGAAGCTGGCCTTACCTACGAGCAGTACTTC,TRBV6-1,NA,NA,TRBJ2-7
CATSGGQGIRETQYF,TGTGCCACCAGTGGCGGACAGGGAATCCGAGAGACCCAGTACTTC,TRBV24-1,NA,TRBD1,TRBJ2-5
CSVAATGYGYTF,TGCAGCGTTGCGGCGACAGGGTACGGCTACACCTTC,TRBV29-1,NA,TRBD1,TRBJ1-2
CASLPQGTDTQYF,TGTGCCAGCCTTCCACAGGGCACAGATACGCAGTATTTT,TRBV19,NA,NA,TRBJ2-3
CASSKDRGVLSANQPQHF,TGTGCCAGTAGTAAAGACAGGGGTGTTCTTTCGGCAAATCAGCCCCAGCATTTT,TRBV19,NA,TRBD1,TRBJ1-5
CASSQGRRDTQYF,TGTGCCAGCAGTCAGGGGCGTAGAGATACGCAGTATTTT,TRBV6-5,NA,NA,TRBJ2-3
CASTLQTMNTEAFF,TGCGCCAGCACCCTCCAGACAATGAACACTGAAGCTTTCTTT,TRBV5-1,NA,NA,TRBJ1-1
CASSQDTGFYNEQFF,TGTGCCAGCAGCCAAGACACAGGCTTCTACAATGAGCAGTTCTTC,TRBV6-5,NA,NA,TRBJ2-1
CASSQRSDIQYF,TGTGCCAGCAGCCAGAGGTCAGACATTCAGTACTTC,TRBV6-2/TRBV6-3,once,NA,TRBJ2-4